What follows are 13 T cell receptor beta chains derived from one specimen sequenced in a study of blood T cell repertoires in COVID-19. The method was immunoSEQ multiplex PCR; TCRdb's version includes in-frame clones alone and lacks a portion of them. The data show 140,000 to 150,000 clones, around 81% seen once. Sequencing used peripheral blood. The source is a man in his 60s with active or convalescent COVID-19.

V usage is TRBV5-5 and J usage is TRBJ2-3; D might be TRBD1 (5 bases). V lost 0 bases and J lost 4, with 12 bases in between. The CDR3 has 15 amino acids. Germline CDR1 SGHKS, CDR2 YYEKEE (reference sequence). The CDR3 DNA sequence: TGTGCCAGCAGCTTGGTTCAGGGTTTGGCAGATACGCAGTATTTT. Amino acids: CASSLVQGLADTQYF.

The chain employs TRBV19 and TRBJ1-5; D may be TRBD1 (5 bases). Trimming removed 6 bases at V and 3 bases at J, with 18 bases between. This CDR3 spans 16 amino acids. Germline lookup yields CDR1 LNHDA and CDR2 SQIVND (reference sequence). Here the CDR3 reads CASRRGGARNNQPQHF. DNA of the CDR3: TGTGCCAGTAGGCGAGGCGGGGCAAGGAACAATCAGCCCCAGCATTTT.

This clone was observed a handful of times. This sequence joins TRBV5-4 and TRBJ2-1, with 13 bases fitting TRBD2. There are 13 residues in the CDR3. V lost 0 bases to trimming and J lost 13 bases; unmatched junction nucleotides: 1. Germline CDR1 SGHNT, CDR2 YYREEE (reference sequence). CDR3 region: CASSLGTSGSQFF. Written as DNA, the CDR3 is TGTGCCAGCAGCTTGGGGACTAGCGGGAGTCAGTTCTTC.

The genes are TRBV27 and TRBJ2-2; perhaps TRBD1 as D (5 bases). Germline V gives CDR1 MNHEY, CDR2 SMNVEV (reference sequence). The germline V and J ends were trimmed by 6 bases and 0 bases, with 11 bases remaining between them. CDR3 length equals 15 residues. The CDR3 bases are TGTGCCAGCAGAAAGCAGGGCGCGAACACCGGGGAGCTGTTTTTT. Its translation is CASRKQGANTGELFF.

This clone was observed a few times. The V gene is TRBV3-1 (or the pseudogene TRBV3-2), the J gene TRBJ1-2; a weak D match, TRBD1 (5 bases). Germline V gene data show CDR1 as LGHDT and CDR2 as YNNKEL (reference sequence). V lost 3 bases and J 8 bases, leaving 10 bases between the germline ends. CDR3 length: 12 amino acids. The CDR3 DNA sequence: TGTGCCAGCAGCCAGCGGGACCGAGGCTACACCTTC. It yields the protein CASSQRDRGYTF.

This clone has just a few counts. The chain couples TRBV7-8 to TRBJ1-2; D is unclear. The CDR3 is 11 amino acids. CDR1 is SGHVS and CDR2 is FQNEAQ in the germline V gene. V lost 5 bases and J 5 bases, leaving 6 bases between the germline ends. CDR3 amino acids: CASSNGYGYTF. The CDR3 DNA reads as TGTGCCAGCAGCAACGGGTATGGCTACACCTTC.

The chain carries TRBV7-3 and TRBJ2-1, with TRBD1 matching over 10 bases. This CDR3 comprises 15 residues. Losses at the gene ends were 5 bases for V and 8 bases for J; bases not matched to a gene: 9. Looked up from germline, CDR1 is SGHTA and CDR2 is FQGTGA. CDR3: CASSDGTGVGDEQFF. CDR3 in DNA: TGTGCCAGCAGCGACGGGACAGGGGTCGGTGATGAGCAGTTCTTC.

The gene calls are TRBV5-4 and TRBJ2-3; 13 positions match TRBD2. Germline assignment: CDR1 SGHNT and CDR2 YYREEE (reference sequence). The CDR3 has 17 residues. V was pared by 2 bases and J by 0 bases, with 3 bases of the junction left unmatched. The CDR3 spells CASSLLAGGTSTDTQYF. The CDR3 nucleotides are TGTGCCAGCAGCTTACTAGCGGGGGGGACTAGCACAGATACGCAGTATTTT.

This CDR3 reads CASSLPGTGDVLTF. CDR3 bases: TGTGCCAGCAGTTTACCCGGGACAGGGGACGTCCTGACTTTC. V is TRBV27 and J is TRBJ2-6, with 10 bases lining up with TRBD1. J gave up 11 bases and V 2 bases, and 3 bases lay outside the gene matches. This CDR3 contains 14 residues. Germline assignment: CDR1 MNHEY and CDR2 SMNVEV (reference sequence).

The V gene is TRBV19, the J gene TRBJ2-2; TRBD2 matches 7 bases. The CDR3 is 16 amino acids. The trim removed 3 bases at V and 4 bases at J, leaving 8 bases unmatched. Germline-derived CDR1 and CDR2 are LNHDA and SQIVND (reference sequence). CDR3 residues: CASSIGAGASTGELFF. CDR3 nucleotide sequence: TGTGCCAGTAGTATCGGTGCGGGAGCTTCCACCGGGGAGCTGTTTTTT.

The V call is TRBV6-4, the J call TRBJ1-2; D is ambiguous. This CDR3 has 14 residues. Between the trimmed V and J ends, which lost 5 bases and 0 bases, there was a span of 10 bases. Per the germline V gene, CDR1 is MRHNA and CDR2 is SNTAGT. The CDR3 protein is CASSPSGANYGYTF. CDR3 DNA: TGTGCCAGCAGTCCGAGCGGGGCTAACTATGGCTACACCTTC.

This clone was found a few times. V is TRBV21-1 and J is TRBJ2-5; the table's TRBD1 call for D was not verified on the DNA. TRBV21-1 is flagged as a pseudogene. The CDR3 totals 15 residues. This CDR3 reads CASSSQWTVQQTQYF. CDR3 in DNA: TGTGCCAGCAGCTCCCAATGGACAGTGCAACAGACCCAGTACTTC.

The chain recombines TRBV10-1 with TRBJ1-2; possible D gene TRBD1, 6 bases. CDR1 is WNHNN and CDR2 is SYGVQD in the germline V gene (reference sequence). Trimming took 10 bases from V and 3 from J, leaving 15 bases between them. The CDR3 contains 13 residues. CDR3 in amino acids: CANPGQKHYGYTF. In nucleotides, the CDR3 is TGCGCCAACCCCGGACAGAAGCACTATGGCTACACCTTC.